These 32 T cell receptor beta chains came from one sample sequenced in a study of T cells in localized non-small cell lung cancer. The data were produced by immunoSEQ multiplex PCR, yet TCRdb's version contains in-frame clones alone and is incomplete. The profile shows about 77,000 clones, around 89% of them singletons. Here the sequenced sample was peripheral blood, taken before any cancer treatment. The receptors derive from a woman aged 40 to 75 with stage I squamous cell lung carcinoma.

The V call is TRBV18, the J call TRBJ2-7; D not certain. CDR1 KGHSH and CDR2 LQKENI come from the germline V gene. This CDR3 region has 14 residues. V shed 0 bases and J shed 3 bases, with 9 bases lying between them. The CDR3 is CASSPPSQIYEQYF. The CDR3 DNA is TGTGCCAGCTCACCACCGTCGCAGATCTACGAGCAGTACTTC.

Turning to this clone: Different DNA sequences within this sample yield the same CDR3. The gene calls are TRBV5-4 and TRBJ2-1; TRBD2 matches 7 bases. CDR1 SGHNT and CDR2 YYREEE come from the germline V gene (reference sequence). V lost 0 bases and J lost 2; bases outside the gene matches: 2. CDR3 length: 15 residues. The CDR3 DNA is TGTGCCAGCAGCTTGGGTGGGGGGGCCTACAATGAGCAGTTCTTC. It specifies CASSLGGGAYNEQFF.

J is TRBJ2-3 and V is TRBV27, with 7 bases aligning to TRBD2. Germline lookup yields CDR1 MNHEY and CDR2 SMNVEV (reference sequence). V lost 1 base to trimming and J lost 4 bases; unmatched junction nucleotides: 5. The CDR3 sequence is 15 residues long. The DNA for the CDR3 is TGTGCCAGCAGTTTATGGGGGGGAGGGGCAGATACGCAGTATTTT. Protein: CASSLWGGGADTQYF.

The count of this clone is one. The rearrangement links TRBV7-8 to TRBJ2-5; D is perhaps TRBD1 or TRBD2 (5 bases each). From germline, CDR1 is SGHVS and CDR2 FQNEAQ. V was trimmed by 2 bases and J by 3 bases, leaving 22 bases between them. This CDR3 region has 18 residues. The DNA of the CDR3 is TGTGCCAGCAGCTTAAAAGGGACCCTCGTCGACCAGAAAGAGACCCAGTACTTC. This gives the protein CASSLKGTLVDQKETQYF.

The V and J genes are TRBV7-9 and TRBJ2-7; D uncertain. The germline V gene has CDR1 SEHNR and CDR2 FQNEAQ (reference sequence). Trimming cost V 3 bases and J 5 bases, with 11 bases left between them. This CDR3 has 13 amino acids. CDR3 in amino acids: CASSFLVSHEQYF. Written as DNA, the CDR3 is TGTGCCAGCAGCTTTTTGGTCAGTCACGAGCAGTACTTC.

The chain recombines TRBV7-6 with TRBJ2-3; D is ambiguous. The germline gives CDR1 SGHVS, CDR2 FNYEAQ. Deletions cut 4 bases from V and 4 bases from J, with 12 bases between. There are 14 residues in the CDR3. The CDR3 DNA follows: TGTGCCAGCAGCTCCCCAGGCAGGCCAGATACGCAGTATTTT. It translates to CASSSPGRPDTQYF. Full variable domain (missing parts from reference TRBV7-6 and TRBJ2-3): GAGVSQSPRYKVTKRGQDVALRCDPISGHVSLYWYRQALGQGPEFLTYFNYEAQQDKSGLPNDRFSAERPEGSISTLTIQRTEQRDSAMYRCASSSPGRPDTQYFGPGTRLTVL.

The V call is TRBV6-1, the J call TRBJ2-1; TRBD2 agrees at 13 bases. Trimming cost V 2 bases and J 3 bases; bases outside gene matches: 4. Germline V gene sequence: CDR1 MNHNS, CDR2 SASEGT. This CDR3 has 17 residues. Written as DNA, the CDR3 is TGTGCCAGCAGTGAATTCGGGACTAGCGGGGTCTACAATGAGCAGTTCTTC. Amino acid sequence: CASSEFGTSGVYNEQFF.

This chain joins TRBV27 and TRBJ2-7, with TRBD1 as a possible D gene (6 bases). CDR3 length: 17 amino acids. V dropped 5 bases and J dropped 5 bases, with 25 bases sitting between them. Germline assignment: CDR1 MNHEY and CDR2 SMNVEV (reference sequence). CDR3 nucleotide sequence: TGTGCCAGCAGTCCTACCCTTCCAGGGGAGTTTTTAGACGAGCAGTACTTC. This sequence encodes CASSPTLPGEFLDEQYF.

This clone was found once. This chain uses TRBV20-1 with TRBJ2-5; D call uncertain. V was shortened by 0 bases and J by 4 bases, with 3 bases between the two germline ends. Germline CDR1 DFQATT, CDR2 SNEGSKA (reference sequence). The CDR3 has 11 residues. CDR3 sequence reads: CSARDRETQYF. DNA for the CDR3: TGCAGTGCTAGAGATAGAGAGACCCAGTACTTC.

The rearrangement uses TRBV5-6 and TRBJ1-2; 7 positions agree with TRBD1. Germline trimming cut 1 base from V and 8 bases from J; bases unmatched to any gene: 2. The CDR3 has 12 amino acids. Germline assignment: CDR1 SGHDT and CDR2 YYEEEE. The CDR3 loop reads CASSLRGLGYTF. The CDR3 region has the DNA TGTGCCAGCAGCTTGAGGGGGCTAGGCTACACCTTC.

The J gene is TRBJ2-7, the V gene TRBV7-9; TRBD1 might be the D (6 bases). The germline CDR1 and CDR2 sequences are SEHNR and FQNEAQ (reference sequence). V was cut by 3 bases and J by 2 bases, with 17 bases left in between. The CDR3 is 16 amino acids. The CDR3 spells CASSFVGTDRAYEQYF. CDR3 sequence (DNA): TGTGCCAGCAGCTTTGTTGGTACGGACAGAGCCTACGAGCAGTACTTC.

The chain employs TRBV6-1 and TRBJ2-1; D gene unclear. The CDR3 consists of 16 residues. Trimming took 4 bases from V and 4 from J, leaving 17 bases between them. CDR1 MNHNS and CDR2 SASEGT come from the germline V gene. In nucleotides, the CDR3 is TGTGCCAGCAGTGTGAATAGCTTAGGGCCTTACAATGAGCAGTTCTTC. Translated: CASSVNSLGPYNEQFF.

This chain joins TRBV5-1 and TRBJ2-5, with TRBD2 as a possible D gene (6 bases). V was pared by 8 bases and J by 4 bases, with 18 bases between. The germline V gene has CDR1 SGHRS and CDR2 YFSETQ. CDR3 length equals 14 residues. The CDR3 spells CASTRGSGVETQYF. CDR3 in DNA: TGCGCCAGTACTCGGGGGAGCGGCGTAGAGACCCAGTACTTC.

The chain has TRBV5-4 and TRBJ1-1; tentatively, D is TRBD1 (5 bases). CDR3 size: 14 residues. The germline V gene encodes CDR1 SGHNT and CDR2 YYREEE (reference sequence). The V end was cut by 5 bases, the J end by 7 bases, with 18 bases between. In nucleotides, the CDR3 is TGTGCCAGCAGGTGGGACCGACTGAGGGGTGAAGCTTTCTTT. Protein: CASRWDRLRGEAFF.

This clone was counted between two and nine times. The V gene is TRBV7-9, the J gene TRBJ1-2; TRBD1 is a possible D gene (6 bases). Germline CDR1 is SEHNR and CDR2 is FQNEAQ (reference sequence). The CDR3 sequence is 14 residues long. V shed 0 bases and J shed 8 bases, with 13 bases lying between them. The CDR3 region is CASSLATDSKGYTF. In DNA, the CDR3 is TGTGCCAGCAGCTTAGCGACGGACAGCAAGGGCTACACCTTC.

This CDR3 reads CASSGQGYETQYF. CDR3 bases: TGTGCCAGCAGTGGACAGGGGTACGAGACCCAGTACTTC. J is TRBJ2-5 and V is TRBV6-1; 8 bases map to TRBD1. This CDR3 has 13 residues. V lost 4 bases to trimming and J lost 5 bases; unmatched junction nucleotides: 3. Germline assignment: CDR1 MNHNS and CDR2 SASEGT.

This clone was picked up one time. The chain is built from TRBV6-1 and TRBJ2-7, with TRBD1 identical over 7 bases. Germline V gene lookup returns CDR1 MNHNS and CDR2 SASEGT. The CDR3 runs to 16 residues. J lost 2 bases, V lost 4 bases, and 11 bases had no gene match. Here the CDR3 DNA reads TGTGCCAGCAGTGGACGAGGGGGCTACCTCCCCTACGAGCAGTACTTC. The encoded protein is CASSGRGGYLPYEQYF.

The chain carries TRBV19 and TRBJ1-1; D unclear. The CDR3 covers 13 residues. V lost 3 bases to trimming and J lost 3 bases, with 8 bases between them. Germline CDR1 is LNHDA and CDR2 is SQIVND (reference sequence). CDR3 loop: CASSISVDTEAFF. CDR3 in DNA: TGTGCCAGTAGTATTTCAGTAGACACTGAAGCTTTCTTT.

V and J are TRBV2 and TRBJ2-7; 7 bases are a match to TRBD1. This CDR3 has 15 amino acids. V shed 4 bases, J shed 9 bases, and the junction held 15 bases outside the gene matches. Germline V CDR1 and CDR2: SNHLY, FYNNEI. The CDR3 spells CASSVAIGTAFVQYF. The CDR3 region has the DNA TGTGCCAGCAGTGTGGCTATCGGGACAGCCTTCGTGCAGTACTTC.

CDR3 protein: CAIRPTEPTEAFF. The CDR3 DNA reads as TGTGCCATCAGACCCACAGAGCCCACTGAAGCTTTCTTT. This rearrangement joins TRBV10-3 to TRBJ1-1, with D unclear. From germline, CDR1 is ENHRY and CDR2 SYGVKD. The V gene lost 6 bases and the J gene lost 4 bases, with 12 bases spanning the gap. This CDR3 has 13 residues.

The rearrangement uses TRBV11-2 and TRBJ1-1; D not certain. This CDR3 has 13 amino acids. V was trimmed by 2 bases and J by 1 base, leaving 5 bases between them. Per the germline V gene, CDR1 is SGHAT and CDR2 is FQNNGV. The CDR3 is CASSLTTNTEAFF. For the CDR3, the DNA is TGTGCCAGCAGCTTAACCACGAACACTGAAGCTTTCTTT.

The J gene is TRBJ1-2, the V gene TRBV4-2; 8 nucleotides match TRBD1. Germline CDR1 LGHNA, CDR2 YNFKEQ. The CDR3 is 16 amino acids. Germline trimming cut 6 bases from V and 4 bases from J; bases unmatched to any gene: 13. This CDR3 reads CASRPGQGVSAYGYTF. DNA for the CDR3: TGTGCCAGCAGGCCCGGACAGGGCGTCTCGGCCTATGGCTACACCTTC.

The chain is built from TRBV6-5 and TRBJ2-3, with D perhaps matching TRBD1 or TRBD2 (6 bases each). Deletions cut 4 bases from V and 2 bases from J, with 13 bases between. The CDR3 consists of 15 residues. Germline V gene lookup returns CDR1 MNHEY and CDR2 SVGAGI. The CDR3, as DNA: TGTGCCAGCAGTTCTCGGGGGCCCGACACAGATACGCAGTATTTT. It is translated as CASSSRGPDTDTQYF.

CDR3 sequence reads: CASNAGQLNTEAFF. CDR3 nucleotide sequence: TGCGCCAGCAACGCCGGACAGCTGAACACTGAAGCTTTCTTT. The chain has TRBV5-1 and TRBJ1-1; D may be TRBD1 (6 bases). The V and J ends lost 6 bases and 0 bases respectively, with 12 bases between them. The CDR3 contains 14 residues. The germline V gene has CDR1 SGHRS and CDR2 YFSETQ.

This chain connects TRBV5-1 to TRBJ1-4; perhaps TRBD1 as D (6 bases). This CDR3 has 16 amino acids. Trimming stripped 6 bases from V and 4 bases from J, with 19 bases between. The germline gives CDR1 SGHRS, CDR2 YFSETQ. Here the CDR3 DNA reads TGCGCCAGCACCCCACTGGGGGCTTCGGATAATGAAAAACTGTTTTTT. As protein: CASTPLGASDNEKLFF.

The J gene is TRBJ1-6, the V gene TRBV10-1; D gene unclear. Trimming left V 7 bases short and J 7 bases short, with 11 bases between. Germline lookup yields CDR1 WNHNN and CDR2 SYGVQD (reference sequence). This CDR3 comprises 13 residues. The DNA of the CDR3 is TGCGCCAGCACGGAAGGGAGGAATTCACCCCTCCACTTT. It translates to CASTEGRNSPLHF.

This clone was recorded once. This chain joins TRBV7-2 and TRBJ1-2; possible D gene TRBD1, 6 bases. Trimming cost V 6 bases and J 5 bases, with 16 bases left between them. This CDR3 comprises 14 residues. CDR1 and CDR2 (germline): SGHTA, FQGNSA. CDR3 in amino acids: CASSPNTGLYGYTF. CDR3 nucleotides: TGTGCCAGCAGTCCTAATACAGGGTTATATGGCTACACCTTC.

A single count supports this clone. The gene calls are TRBV14 and TRBJ2-5; D remains unclear. Germline assignment: CDR1 SGHDN and CDR2 FVKESK. The CDR3 has 17 residues. Trimming removed 1 base at V and 4 bases at J, with 19 bases between. The CDR3 region has the DNA TGTGCCAGCAGCCAAGTGGCTGTGGCTTCGTGGGGAGAGACCCAGTACTTC. It is translated as CASSQVAVASWGETQYF.

In nucleotides, the CDR3 is TGTGCCAGCAGCGTATCCCCATTTACTGAAGCTTTCTTT. Encoded protein: CASSVSPFTEAFF. This chain links TRBV9 with TRBJ1-1, with no clear D. The CDR3 is 13 residues long. Germline values: CDR1 SGDLS, CDR2 YYNGEE. The V and J ends lost 1 base and 5 bases respectively, with 9 bases between them.

The chain is built from TRBV18 and TRBJ2-4; the match to TRBD1 covers 7 bases. The CDR3 consists of 15 residues. V lost 0 bases, J lost 6 bases, and 5 bases stayed unmatched. Germline CDR1 and CDR2: KGHSH and LQKENI. The CDR3 DNA follows: TGTGCCAGCTCACCACCAGGGACAGAGGGAAACATTCAGTACTTC. The encoded protein is CASSPPGTEGNIQYF.

This clone was picked up a small number of times. The rearrangement joins TRBV2 to TRBJ2-3; a possible D gene is TRBD2 (5 bases). The CDR3 is 15 residues long. V lost 6 bases, J lost 3 bases, and 16 bases lay in between. From germline, CDR1 is SNHLY and CDR2 FYNNEI. The CDR3 is CASRGIARGTDTQYF. The CDR3 nucleotides read TGTGCCAGCAGGGGTATCGCCCGGGGAACAGATACGCAGTATTTT.

This rearrangement joins TRBV29-1 to TRBJ1-1; D remains unclear. The CDR3 is 13 amino acids. The V end was cut by 6 bases, the J end by 2 bases, with 13 bases between. Germline values: CDR1 SQVTM, CDR2 ANQGSEA. The CDR3 coding sequence is TGCAGCGTGGTGAGCAATCTTAACACTGAAGCTTTCTTT. This gives the protein CSVVSNLNTEAFF.